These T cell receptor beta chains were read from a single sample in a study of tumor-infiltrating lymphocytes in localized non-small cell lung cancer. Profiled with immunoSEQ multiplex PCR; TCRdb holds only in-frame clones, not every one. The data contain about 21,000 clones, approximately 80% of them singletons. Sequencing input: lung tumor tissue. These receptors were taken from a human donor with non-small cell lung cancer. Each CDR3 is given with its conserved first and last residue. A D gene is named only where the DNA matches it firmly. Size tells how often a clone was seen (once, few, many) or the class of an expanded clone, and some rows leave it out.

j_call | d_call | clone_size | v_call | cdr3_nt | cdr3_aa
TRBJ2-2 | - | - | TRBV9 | TGTGCCAGCAGCGTAGGTTCTAGCTTGGACACCGCGGAGCTGTTTTTT | CASSVGSSLDTAELFF
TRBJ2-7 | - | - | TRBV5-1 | TGCGCCAGCAGCTTACTTAGTGGAGGGCGCGAGCAGTACTTC | CASSLLSGGREQYF
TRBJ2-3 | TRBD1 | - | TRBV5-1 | TGCGCCAGCAGCTTGGAGGGACAGGGCCCAGATACGCAGTATTTT | CASSLEGQGPDTQYF
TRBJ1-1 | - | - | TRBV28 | TGTGCCAGCAGTTTATCAGGTAAAAGCGCTGAAGCTTTCTTT | CASSLSGKSAEAFF
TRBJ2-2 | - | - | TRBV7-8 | TGTGCCAGCAGCTTAGGTTCGGCTAGCCGGGAGCTGTTTTTT | CASSLGSASRELFF
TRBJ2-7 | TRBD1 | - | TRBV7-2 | TGTGCCAGCAGCCCGGGACAGTTTTTCTCCTACGAGCAGTACTTC | CASSPGQFFSYEQYF
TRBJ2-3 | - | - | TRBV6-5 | TGTGCCAGCGGAAAATCCCGGTCTCCCACTGCGCAGTATTTT | CASGKSRSPTAQYF
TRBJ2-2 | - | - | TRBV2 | TGTGCCAGCAGATTGGCTAACACCGGGGAGCTGTTTTTT | CASRLANTGELFF
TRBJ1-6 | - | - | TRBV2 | TGTGCCAGCAGTGGAGTAGGGGGAGGGAATTCACCCCTCCACTTT | CASSGVGGGNSPLHF
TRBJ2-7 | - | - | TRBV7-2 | TGTGCCAGCAGCTTTGGAGGGACTTACGAGCAGTACTTC | CASSFGGTYEQYF
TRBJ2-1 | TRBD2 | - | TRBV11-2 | TGTGCCAGCACCCGGACTAGCGCTTACAATGAGCAGTTCTTC | CASTRTSAYNEQFF
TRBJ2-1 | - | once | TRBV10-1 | TGCGCCAGCAGTGAGTGGGGGGCTGGGTCCTACAATGAGCAGTTCTTC | CASSEWGAGSYNEQFF
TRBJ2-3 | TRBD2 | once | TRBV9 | TGTGCCAGCAGCGCTCCAGCGGGATCTCGCACAGATACGCAGTATTTT | CASSAPAGSRTDTQYF
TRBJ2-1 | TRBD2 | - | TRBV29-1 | TGCAGCGTCCTTAGCGGGAGAGCGTACAATGAGCAGTTCTTC | CSVLSGRAYNEQFF
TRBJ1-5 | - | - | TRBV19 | TGTGCCAGTAGTATGAAAGACTATAGCAATCAGCCCCAGCATTTT | CASSMKDYSNQPQHF
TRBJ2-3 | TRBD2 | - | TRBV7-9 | TGTGCCAGCAGCCCTCAGGCAGCGGGAGGGTTCTTAGATACGCAGTATTTT | CASSPQAAGGFLDTQYF
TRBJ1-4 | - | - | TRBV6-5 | TGTGCCAGCAGGCGACCAAATGAAAAACTGTTTTTT | CASRRPNEKLFF
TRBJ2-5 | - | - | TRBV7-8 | TGTGCCAGCAGCTTTCAAGGGACGGAGACCCAGTACTTC | CASSFQGTETQYF
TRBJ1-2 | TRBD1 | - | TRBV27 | TGTGCCAGCAGTTTATCCGGCAGGGGGAACCTGGGCTACACCTTC | CASSLSGRGNLGYTF
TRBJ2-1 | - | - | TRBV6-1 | TGTGCCAGCAGTGAAGTCCGGGGCGGGACTTCCGGCAATGAGCAGTTCTTC | CASSEVRGGTSGNEQFF
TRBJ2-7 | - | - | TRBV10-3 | TGTGCCATCAGCAGGGACCACTCCTACGAGCAGTACTTC | CAISRDHSYEQYF
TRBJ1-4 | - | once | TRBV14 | TGTGCCAGCAGCCCCAGGGTCGCAGCTAATGAAAAACTGTTTTTT | CASSPRVAANEKLFF
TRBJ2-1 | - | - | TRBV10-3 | TGTGCCCATTCGGAGGGGTCGGGAAGGGATGAGCAGTTCTTC | CAHSEGSGRDEQFF
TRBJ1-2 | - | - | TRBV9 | TGTGCCAGCAGCGTAGAAACAGGGAGGAACTATGGCTACACCTTC | CASSVETGRNYGYTF
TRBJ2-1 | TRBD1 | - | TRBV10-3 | TGTGCCATCAGTGCTGGGACAGCACGGGACAGCTACAATGAGCAGTTCTTC | CAISAGTARDSYNEQFF
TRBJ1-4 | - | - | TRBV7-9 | TGTGCCAGCAGCCAAACGGGGCTCCACGCTAATGAAAAACTGTTTTTT | CASSQTGLHANEKLFF
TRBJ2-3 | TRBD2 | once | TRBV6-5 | TGTGCCAGCAAGGGCGGGAGGGGGACAGATACGCAGTATTTT | CASKGGRGTDTQYF
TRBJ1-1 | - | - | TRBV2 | TGTGCCAGCAGCGCAGGGAGGGACACTGAAGCTTTCTTT | CASSAGRDTEAFF
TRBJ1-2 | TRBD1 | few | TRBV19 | TGTGCCAGTAAATTTACAGGGGCGGGAAACTATGGCTACACCTTC | CASKFTGAGNYGYTF
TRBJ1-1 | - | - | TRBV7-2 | TGTGCCAGCTCTGGGGGAGGGAACACTGAAGCTTTCTTT | CASSGGGNTEAFF
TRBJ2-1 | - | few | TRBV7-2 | TGTGCCAGCAGCTCTCCGGGACAAGCTCACAATGAGCAGTTCTTC | CASSSPGQAHNEQFF
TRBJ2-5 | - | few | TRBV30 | TGTGCCTGGAGTACCGAACATCGGCTGGGGGTCCAGTACTTC | CAWSTEHRLGVQYF
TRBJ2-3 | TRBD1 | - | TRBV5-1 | TGCGCCAGCAGCTTGTTACCGGGACAGGGACCAGATACGCAGTATTTT | CASSLLPGQGPDTQYF
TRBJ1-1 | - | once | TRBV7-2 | TGTGCCAGCAGCCTCCGGACGGCGAACACTGAAGCTTTCTTT | CASSLRTANTEAFF
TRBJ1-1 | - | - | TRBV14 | TGTGCCAGCAGCGAAGCGGTGAAGGTCCTGAACACTGAAGCTTTCTTT | CASSEAVKVLNTEAFF
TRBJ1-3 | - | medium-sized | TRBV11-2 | TGTGCCAGCAGCTTAGATCGACCTCGGACGGTTGGGTCTGGAAACACCATATATTTT | CASSLDRPRTVGSGNTIYF
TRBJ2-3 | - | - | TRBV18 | TGTGCCAGCTCACCACGTCCTAGCGTAAGCACAGATACGCAGTATTTT | CASSPRPSVSTDTQYF
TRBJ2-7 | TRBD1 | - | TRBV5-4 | TGTGCCAGCAGCTTACCGGGACAGGGGTCCGAGCAGTACTTC | CASSLPGQGSEQYF
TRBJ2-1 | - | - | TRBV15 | TGTGCCACCAGCGGGGCCTATGAGCAGTTCTTC | CATSGAYEQFF
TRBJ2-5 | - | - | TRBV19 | TGTGCCAGTAGTATTGGTCTGGGGGCAGAACAAGAGACCCAGTACTTC | CASSIGLGAEQETQYF